Reported below is one TCR beta chain. V was shortened by 1 base and J by 4 bases, with 10 bases between the two germline ends. Germline V lookup: CDR1 SGHDN, CDR2 FVKESK. This CDR3 comprises 14 residues. The data belong to a study of blood T cell repertoires in COVID-19. Study at large: Some COVID-19 samples were acute and others convalescent; all came from the United States, Italy and Spain. PBMCs, B-cell-depleted T cells, or T cells provided the cDNA or gDNA that made up the material.

In the original analysis: Amplifying reference gene primers gave estimates of nucleated cell counts. Here immunoSEQ multiplex PCR was the method, and the copy in TCRdb shows in-frame clones only, minus some. V and J calls and clone size are given by that table; D and trimming were obtained from the DNA. The repertoire includes nearly 40,000 clones, approximately 80% of them detected once, and around 13% sits in the top ten. Sequencing was done on a sample of peripheral blood. V usage is TRBV14 and J usage is TRBJ1-2, with D perhaps TRBD1 (5 bases). The receptor was isolated from a man aged 50 to 60 with active or convalescent COVID-19. CDR3 loop: CASSQARGSYGYTF. DNA of the CDR3: TGTGCCAGCAGCCAAGCTAGGGGCAGCTATGGCTACACCTTC. Supplemented by reference TRBV14 and TRBJ1-2, the full variable domain reads EAGVTQFPSHSVIEKGQTVTLRCDPISGHDNLYWYRRVMGKEIKFLLHFVKESKQDESGMPNNRFLAERTGGTYSTLKVQPAELEDSGVYFCASSQARGSYGYTFGSGTRLTVV.